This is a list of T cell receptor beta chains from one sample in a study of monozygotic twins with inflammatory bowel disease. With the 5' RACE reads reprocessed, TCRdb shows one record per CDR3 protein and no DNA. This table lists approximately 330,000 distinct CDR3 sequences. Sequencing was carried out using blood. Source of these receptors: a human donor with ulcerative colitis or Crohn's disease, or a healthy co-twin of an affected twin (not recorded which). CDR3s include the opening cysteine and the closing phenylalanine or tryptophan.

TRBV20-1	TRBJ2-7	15	CSASTSASGSYEQYF
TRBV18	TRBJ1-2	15	CASSPPGQLNYGYTF
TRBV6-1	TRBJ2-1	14	CASKRRGAEGEQFF
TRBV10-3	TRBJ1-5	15	CAIRSGLEGNQPQHF
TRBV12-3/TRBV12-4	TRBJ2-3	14	CASKAEVGTDTQYF
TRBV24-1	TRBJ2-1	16	CATQTSGTSAYNEQFF
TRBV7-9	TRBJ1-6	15	CASSTWDRLDSPLHF
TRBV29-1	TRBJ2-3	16	CSVEERTRISTDTQYF
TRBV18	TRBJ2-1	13	CASSPFWDNEQFF
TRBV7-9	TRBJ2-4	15	CASSPGQGAKNIQYF
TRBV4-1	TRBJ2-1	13	CASSQEVYRQQFF
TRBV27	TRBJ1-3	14	CASSLSGSGNTIYF